Included here is one TCR beta chain sequence, with context. Original processing notes: Estimates of nucleated cell counts were drawn from the amplification of reference gene primers. Method: immunoSEQ multiplex PCR; TCRdb's copy keeps in-frame clones and lacks some. The V and J calls and clone size were taken over from that table, and D and trimming were inferred from the DNA. The sample shows under 250,000 clones, 92% of them seen only once. The data are from a study of blood T cell repertoires in COVID-19. The overall study: The United States, Italy and Spain supplied acute and convalescent COVID-19 samples. PBMCs, B-cell-depleted T cells, or T cells were the source of the cDNA or gDNA that made up the material.

This TCR came from a man in his 60s with COVID-19, enrolled during active disease. Sequencing used peripheral blood.

In nucleotides, the CDR3 is TGTGCCAGCAGCCAAGAGGAGAGGCTTAACTACGAGCAGTACTTC. It specifies CASSQEERLNYEQYF. The chain is built from TRBV4-2 and TRBJ2-7; D uncertain. CDR3 length: 15 amino acids. V was cut by 0 bases and J by 3 bases, with 12 bases left in between. Germline lookup yields CDR1 LGHNA and CDR2 YNFKEQ.